The clone carrying this T cell receptor beta chain was detected many times. There are 16 residues in the CDR3. Germline-derived CDR1 and CDR2 are MRHNA and SNTAGT. The J segment lost 3 bases and the V segment lost 3 bases, leaving 4 bases of the junction unmatched. Repertoires were generated with immunoSEQ multiplex PCR, while TCRdb's copy carries only in-frame clones and drops some. The table includes approximately 210,000 clones, approximately 85% detected once. These data come from a study of cytomegalovirus exposure and HLA in healthy donors. The sample consisted of PBMCs. This chain uses TRBV6-4 with TRBJ2-1; 11 bases align to TRBD2. This TCR derives from a young woman in good health and CMV-seronegative. The CDR3 region has the DNA TGTGCCAGCAGTGAACAGGGGACTAGCGGCTACAATGAGCAGTTCTTC. Translation gives CASSEQGTSGYNEQFF.